These 27 T cell receptor beta chains came from one sample sequenced in a study of CD8+CD57+ T cells in acquired aplastic anemia. Genomic DNA acted as the template from which TCR beta VDJ combination and CDR3 sequence profiling were carried out. TCRdb passed the reads through MiXCR, listing each CDR3 protein once. The table has 150,000 to 200,000 distinct CDR3 sequences, roughly 64% seen once. The sequenced sample was sorted CD4+, CD8+, or CD8+CD57+ T cells (not recorded which) from PBMCs. Receptors originate from a human donor with severe aplastic anemia or a healthy control (not recorded which).

The sample holds many counts of this clonotype. The genes are TRBV19 and TRBJ1-5, with D hard to call. Between the trimmed V and J ends, which lost 3 bases and 3 bases, there was a span of 15 bases. The CDR3 is made up of 16 amino acids. The germline CDR1 and CDR2 sequences are LNHDA and SQIVND (reference sequence). As DNA, the CDR3 is TGTGCCAGTAGTATTTTTTCGAGGGCCTTCAATCAGCCCCAGCATTTT. The encoded protein is CASSIFSRAFNQPQHF.

The chain joins TRBV19 to TRBJ2-1, with TRBD2 identical over 10 bases. The V and J ends lost 7 bases and 1 base, in that order; junction bases with no gene match: 4. Per the germline V gene, CDR1 is LNHDA and CDR2 is SQIVND (reference sequence). The CDR3 extends over 15 amino acids. The CDR3: CASNLAGASYNEQFF. CDR3 DNA sequence: TGTGCCAGTAATCTAGCGGGGGCGTCCTACAATGAGCAGTTCTTC.

This chain connects TRBV9 to TRBJ2-3; 7 bases agree with TRBD2. The germline CDR1 and CDR2 sequences are SGDLS and YYNGEE. CDR3 length: 15 residues. Losses at the gene ends were 4 bases for V and 2 bases for J; bases not matched to a gene: 7. The CDR3 DNA sequence: TGTGCCAGCAGCTTAGGCCAGCGGGACACAGATACGCAGTATTTT. Protein: CASSLGQRDTDTQYF.

This clonotype was detected ten times or more. This chain links TRBV5-1 with TRBJ2-1; weak D call: TRBD1 (6 bases). V lost 4 bases and J lost 4, with 12 bases in between. CDR3 length: 14 amino acids. CDR1 and CDR2 (germline): SGHRS, YFSETQ. CDR3 amino acids: CASSLPDSYNEQFF. The CDR3 nucleotides read TGCGCCAGCAGCCTCCCGGACAGTTACAATGAGCAGTTCTTC. Drawing the rest from reference TRBV5-1 and TRBJ2-1, the complete variable domain is KAGVTQTPRYLIKTRGQQVTLSCSPISGHRSVSWYQQTPGQGLQFLFEYFSETQRNKGNFPGRFSGRQFSNSRSEMNVSTLELGDSALYLCASSLPDSYNEQFFGPGTRLTVL.

V gene TRBV10-2 combines with J gene TRBJ1-1, with D possibly being TRBD1 (6 bases). The CDR3 extends over 16 amino acids. Trimming took off 6 bases at V and 1 base at J, with 18 bases between the two ends. Germline V lookup: CDR1 WSHSY, CDR2 SAAADI. CDR3 sequence: CASSPGARDTNTEAFF. CDR3 nucleotides: TGCGCCAGCAGCCCAGGGGCGAGAGACACGAACACTGAAGCTTTCTTT.

CDR3 nucleotide sequence: TGTGCCAGCAGTGCACGTATCCCCGCCGACGAGCAGTACTTC. This gives the protein CASSARIPADEQYF. The chain employs TRBV12-3 or TRBV12-4 and TRBJ2-7; D call uncertain. The CDR3 sequence is 14 residues long. V lost 5 bases, J lost 5 bases, and 16 bases lay in between.

This rearrangement joins TRBV7-3 to TRBJ2-2; TRBD2 matches 8 bases. There are 17 residues in the CDR3. With V trimmed by 5 bases and J by 4 bases, 12 bases remained unmatched. CDR1 is SGHTA, CDR2 FQGTGA, per germline. Here the CDR3 reads CASSTVPGGLGTGELFF. CDR3 sequence (DNA): TGTGCCAGCAGCACCGTTCCGGGGGGGCTAGGCACCGGGGAGCTGTTTTTT.

This chain's CDR3 is CATSRGRDSYEQYF. CDR3 DNA sequence: TGTGCCACCAGCAGAGGACGGGACAGCTACGAGCAGTACTTC. The rearrangement links TRBV15 to TRBJ2-7, with 7 bases matching TRBD1. Germline CDR1 and CDR2: LNHNV and YYDKDF (reference sequence). The CDR3 runs to 14 residues. The J segment lost 3 bases and the V segment lost 1 base, leaving 3 bases of the junction unmatched.

In this sample, this clonotype turned up once. This chain uses TRBV7-2 with TRBJ2-1; 11 bases map to TRBD2. Germline V gives CDR1 SGHTA, CDR2 FQGNSA. The CDR3 totals 15 residues. V was pared by 5 bases and J by 4 bases, with 4 bases of the junction left unmatched. The CDR3 spells CASSLTSGNYNEQFF. CDR3 nucleotide sequence: TGTGCCAGCAGCCTGACTAGCGGGAATTACAATGAGCAGTTCTTC.

This chain uses TRBV10-2 with TRBJ1-3, with D hard to call. The ends were cut back, 10 bases at V and 0 bases at J, with 16 bases in the middle. The CDR3 sequence is 15 residues long. Germline CDR1 and CDR2: WSHSY and SAAADI. The DNA for the CDR3 is TGCGCCACCCGGGCGGAGGGAAGCTCTGGAAACACCATATATTTT. It yields the protein CATRAEGSSGNTIYF.

The CDR3 sequence: CASSRATGTGGDTEAFF. The CDR3 region has the DNA TGTGCCAGCAGTAGAGCAACCGGGACAGGGGGCGACACTGAAGCTTTCTTT. This chain connects TRBV4-2 to TRBJ1-1; 12 nucleotides match TRBD1. Losses at the gene ends were 6 bases for V and 3 bases for J; bases not matched to a gene: 11. Germline V CDR1 and CDR2: LGHNA, YNFKEQ. CDR3 length: 17 amino acids.

The V gene is TRBV20-1, the J gene TRBJ2-3, with TRBD2 matching over 8 bases. The germline CDR1 and CDR2 sequences are DFQATT and SNEGSKA (reference sequence). CDR3 size: 15 residues. The junction had 7 bases not matched to a gene; V was cut back by 5 bases and J by 0 bases. CDR3 amino acids: CSAVPLADSTDTQYF. The CDR3 DNA reads TGCAGTGCTGTTCCACTAGCGGATAGCACAGATACGCAGTATTTT.

This clonotype was seen a few times. The chain uses TRBV6-5 and TRBJ1-2, with no clear D. Germline CDR1 is MNHEY and CDR2 is SVGAGI. V gave up 6 bases and J gave up 3 bases, with 17 bases separating them. The CDR3 loop spans 15 amino acids. CDR3: CASSRARGGDYGYTF. The CDR3 DNA sequence: TGTGCCAGCAGCCGGGCCCGTGGCGGAGACTATGGCTACACCTTC.

The table lists this clonotype with many counts. The V call is TRBV19, the J call TRBJ1-1; D might be TRBD1 (6 bases). Germline CDR1 is LNHDA and CDR2 is SQIVND (reference sequence). The V gene lost 5 bases and the J gene lost 1 base, with 14 bases spanning the gap. The CDR3 totals 15 residues. The CDR3 is CASSALQGKNTEAFF. Written as DNA, the CDR3 is TGTGCCAGTAGTGCCCTACAGGGAAAGAACACTGAAGCTTTCTTT.

This chain connects TRBV12-3 or TRBV12-4 to TRBJ2-7, with a tentative D call TRBD1 (6 bases). The ends were cut back, 2 bases at V and 2 bases at J, with 10 bases in the middle. The CDR3 covers 14 residues. DNA for the CDR3: TGTGCCAGCAGTTTACAGGGGTGGACCTACGAGCAGTACTTC. Translated: CASSLQGWTYEQYF.

This clonotype was detected only a few times. The chain is built from TRBV20-1 and TRBJ1-2, with unresolved D. Trimming stripped 8 bases from V and 7 bases from J, with 8 bases between. CDR1 is DFQATT, CDR2 SNEGSKA, per germline (reference sequence). The CDR3 length is 9 residues. As DNA, the CDR3 is TGCAGTTGGGGTGGTGGCTACACCTTC. Translation: CSWGGGYTF.

The table lists this clonotype with a count of one. This may be a read error, as it is one base from a much larger clone. The chain is built from TRBV9 and TRBJ1-2; the match to TRBD1 covers 8 bases. Trimming removed 4 bases from V and 6 bases from J; junction bases left unmatched: 8. The germline V gene has CDR1 SGDLS and CDR2 YYNGEE. The CDR3 contains 14 residues. The CDR3 sequence is CASSLAGTGNGYTF. The CDR3 region has the DNA TGTGCCAGCAGCCTGGCCGGGACAGGAAATGGCTACACCTTC. Full variable domain (remainder filled in from reference TRBV9 and TRBJ1-2): DSGVTQTPKHLITATGQRVTLRCSPRSGDLSVYWYQQSLDQGLQFLIQYYNGEERAKGNILERFSAQQFPDLHSELNLSSLELGDSALYFCASSLAGTGNGYTFGSGTRLTVV.

This clonotype was seen ten or more times. The V gene is TRBV6-1, the J gene TRBJ2-7; D is unclear. With 7 bases removed from V and 0 bases from J, the gap between germline ends came to 16 bases. Germline CDR1 is MNHNS and CDR2 is SASEGT. The CDR3 is made up of 15 amino acids. CDR3 sequence reads: CASIEVGGSSYEQYF. CDR3 DNA: TGTGCCAGCATCGAAGTCGGCGGAAGCTCCTACGAGCAGTACTTC.

As for this clonotype: A read error is likely, as this CDR3 ends without the conserved phenylalanine or tryptophan. The rearrangement joins TRBV6-1 to TRBJ2-1, with 9 bases lining up with TRBD1. CDR3 size: 15 residues. Losses at the gene ends were 6 bases for V and 8 bases for J; bases not matched to a gene: 11. Per germline, CDR1 MNHNS and CDR2 SASEGT. The CDR3 region is CASRSPRTGVDEQFL. CDR3 bases: TGTGCCAGCAGGTCCCCGAGGACAGGGGTCGATGAGCAGTTCCTC.

The chain combines TRBV15 with TRBJ2-7, with TRBD1 identical over 10 bases. This CDR3 has 14 residues. V lost 0 bases to trimming and J lost 5 bases; unmatched junction nucleotides: 1. Germline-derived CDR1 and CDR2 are LNHNV and YYDKDF (reference sequence). In DNA form, the CDR3 reads TGTGCCACCAGCAGAGAGACAGGGGGCAACGAGCAGTACTTC. Its translation is CATSRETGGNEQYF.

The rearrangement links TRBV19 to TRBJ2-7, with 11 nucleotides matching TRBD1. J lost 4 bases, V lost 9 bases, and 8 bases had no gene match. The germline gives CDR1 LNHDA, CDR2 SQIVND (reference sequence). The CDR3 is made up of 14 amino acids. Here the CDR3 DNA reads TGTGCCAGATTGCGCCGGGACAGGGGGTACGAGCAGTACTTC. It encodes CARLRRDRGYEQYF.

The chain is built from TRBV20-1 and TRBJ2-1, with D possibly matching TRBD2 (5 bases). Germline CDR1 DFQATT, CDR2 SNEGSKA (reference sequence). The CDR3 loop spans 14 amino acids. The CDR3 nucleotides read TGCAGCGTCCGGAGCGGTGGGTCCTACAATGAGCAGTTCTTC. Translation: CSVRSGGSYNEQFF.

The CDR3 DNA reads TGTGCCAGCAGTTCCGAATTAGGGGTATACAATGAGCAGTTCTTC. It encodes CASSSELGVYNEQFF. The V gene is TRBV12-3 or TRBV12-4, the J gene TRBJ2-1; D is possibly TRBD1 (5 bases). V was clipped by 4 bases and J by 4 bases, with 14 bases between them. This CDR3 has 15 amino acids.

For this clonotype: Relative to the germline gene, one junction end is altered; a read error may explain this. The chain combines TRBV19 with TRBJ1-1; 9 bases align to TRBD1. This CDR3 spans 16 amino acids. Per germline, CDR1 LNHDA and CDR2 SQIVND (reference sequence). The CDR3 is CASSIVTGGATTEAFF. The DNA of the CDR3 is TGTGCCAGTAGTATCGTTACAGGGGGCGCGACCACTGAAGCTTTTTTT.

The chain carries TRBV19 and TRBJ2-7, with D possibly TRBD1 on 6 matching bases. The CDR3 sequence is 14 residues long. Germline V lookup: CDR1 LNHDA, CDR2 SQIVND (reference sequence). Trimming cost V 4 bases and J 2 bases, with 12 bases left between them. This chain's CDR3 is CASSTTGRTYEQYF. The CDR3 DNA reads TGTGCCAGTAGTACGACAGGCAGGACCTACGAGCAGTACTTC.

The chain joins TRBV20-1 to TRBJ1-4; D gene unclear. CDR1 and CDR2 from the germline V gene are DFQATT and SNEGSKA (reference sequence). V lost 0 bases and J lost 6, with 11 bases in between. CDR3 length equals 14 residues. The DNA for the CDR3 is TGCAGTGCTAGAGACCGACGGAGAGATGAAAAACTGTTTTTT. It specifies CSARDRRRDEKLFF.

This clonotype appeared many times. This chain uses TRBV4-2 with TRBJ2-1, with 13 bases lining up with TRBD2. Germline V gives CDR1 LGHNA, CDR2 YNFKEQ. V shed 4 bases and J 0 bases; nucleotides not matched to a gene: 6. This CDR3 has 18 residues. The CDR3 is CASSLRLAGGHSYNEQFF. CDR3 nucleotide sequence: TGTGCCAGCAGCCTCCGACTAGCGGGGGGCCACTCCTACAATGAGCAGTTCTTC.